This TCR beta chain originates from a study of CD8+ T cells in alopecia areata. The CDR3 is made up of 15 amino acids. The V gene lost 2 bases and the J gene lost 4 bases, with 16 bases spanning the gap. Germline-derived CDR1 and CDR2 are SGDLS and YYNGEE. Findings and caveats of the study: Researchers reported that TCR sharing among patients proved less clear than in mice, possibly HLA-linked. Clonality was higher in lesional than normal scalp, especially in alopecia totalis/universalis.

Reverse transcribed after extraction, RNA yielded cDNA as the sequencing template. TCRdb's copy holds only in-frame clones and misses some; the assay was immunoSEQ multiplex PCR. This sample has some 130,000 clones; about 49% occur once, and the top ten carry about 17%. With respect to this clone: Its antigen is unidentified.

J is TRBJ2-7 and V is TRBV9, with D maybe TRBD2 (6 bases). This clonotype was sampled from a human donor with alopecia areata. The starting material was CD8+ T cells sorted from blood, obtained at week 0. CDR3 sequence: CASSVRGTDFYEQYF. In DNA, the CDR3 is TGTGCCAGCAGCGTGCGCGGGACGGACTTTTACGAGCAGTACTTC. Based on the CDR3 plus reference TRBV9 and TRBJ2-7, the full variable domain is DSGVTQTPKHLITATGQRVTLRCSPRSGDLSVYWYQQSLDQGLQFLIQYYNGEERAKGNILERFSAQQFPDLHSELNLSSLELGDSALYFCASSVRGTDFYEQYFGPGTRLTVT.